This TCR beta chain is drawn from a study of T cell responses to AZD1222 COVID-19 vaccine. General study points: It should be noted that donors were predominantly white British and more often female, and clonal diversity was possibly underestimated.

The table came from immunoSEQ multiplex PCR; TCRdb's copy has only in-frame clones and leaves some out. The top ten hold roughly a fifth of the sample, which has nearly 110,000 clones, around 91% seen once. To note about this clone: Its specificity is not known.

The germline CDR1 and CDR2 sequences are SGHNT and YENEEA. V lost 5 bases to trimming and J lost 0 bases; unmatched junction nucleotides: 4. The CDR3 covers 15 residues. The clonotype was recovered from an adult in good health. Here the sequenced sample was peripheral blood, taken on day 0 of AZD1222 vaccination. The rearrangement uses TRBV11-3 and TRBJ2-1, with TRBD1 identical over 7 bases. The CDR3: CASSPTGDSYNEQFF. Here the CDR3 DNA reads TGTGCCAGCAGCCCAACAGGGGACTCCTACAATGAGCAGTTCTTC.